Listed here are 27 T cell receptor beta chains from one sample, sequenced in a study of blood T cell repertoires in COVID-19. Here immunoSEQ multiplex PCR was the method, and the copy in TCRdb shows in-frame clones only, minus some. The sample records 120,000 or so clones, more than 75% being singletons. The sample taken for sequencing was peripheral blood. Receptors were obtained from a man over 45 with active COVID-19.

The V call is TRBV5-1, the J call TRBJ1-1; 11 nucleotides match TRBD1. Germline CDR1 reads SGHRS; CDR2 reads YFSETQ. V trimming: 6 bases; J trimming: 4 bases; junction bases outside the gene matches: 8. The CDR3 has 15 amino acids. Here the CDR3 DNA reads TGCGCCAGCAACCCCGGGACAGGGGGGCCCACTGAAGCTTTCTTT. This encodes CASNPGTGGPTEAFF.

This clone came up a few times. V and J are TRBV2 and TRBJ2-3; 9 bases map to TRBD1. Germline CDR1 is SNHLY and CDR2 is FYNNEI. The trim removed 8 bases at V and 1 base at J, leaving 10 bases unmatched. The CDR3 runs to 16 residues. The CDR3 DNA is TGTGCCAGCGGGGGACAGGGTCTTGGACGCACAGATACGCAGTATTTT. Amino acid sequence: CASGGQGLGRTDTQYF.

The rearrangement uses TRBV5-6 and TRBJ2-2, with 7 bases identical to TRBD1. There are 17 residues in the CDR3. In germline, CDR1 is SGHDT, CDR2 YYEEEE. Germline trimming cut 4 bases from V and 4 bases from J; bases unmatched to any gene: 13. CDR3 in DNA: TGTGCCAGCAGCCCTCTGGGGACAAGGGGGCGCACCGGGGAGCTGTTTTTT. Encoded protein: CASSPLGTRGRTGELFF.

The chain's CDR3 is CASSPRGPSTDTQYF. The DNA of the CDR3 is TGCGCCAGCAGTCCCCGCGGGCCTAGCACAGATACGCAGTATTTT. The chain joins TRBV10-1 to TRBJ2-3; perhaps TRBD2 as D (5 bases). The V gene lost 5 bases and the J gene lost 0 bases, with 12 bases spanning the gap. The CDR3 contains 15 residues. The germline V gene has CDR1 WNHNN and CDR2 SYGVQD (reference sequence).

This rearrangement joins TRBV5-1 to TRBJ1-2, with 11 bases fitting TRBD1. The CDR3 contains 17 residues. Germline-derived CDR1 and CDR2 are SGHRS and YFSETQ. The V segment lost 2 bases and the J segment 6 bases; nucleotides outside the gene matches: 12. The CDR3 sequence is CASSLSTTRTGGDGYTF. In DNA, the CDR3 is TGCGCCAGCAGCTTAAGCACTACCCGGACAGGGGGCGATGGCTACACCTTC.

The CDR3 sequence is CASSPQGYTDTQYF. The DNA of the CDR3 is TGTGCCAGCTCACCCCAGGGTTACACAGATACGCAGTATTTT. The V call is TRBV18, the J call TRBJ2-3, with a possible D match to TRBD1 (5 bases). The CDR3 extends over 14 amino acids. V was shortened by 3 bases and J by 2 bases, with 9 bases between the two germline ends. The germline gives CDR1 KGHSH, CDR2 LQKENI.

The chain employs TRBV7-9 and TRBJ2-7, with D possibly TRBD1 on 6 matching bases. CDR3 length equals 15 residues. V was pared by 5 bases and J by 0 bases, with 14 bases between. Germline V gene sequence: CDR1 SEHNR, CDR2 FQNEAQ (reference sequence). For the CDR3, the DNA is TGTGCCAGCAGCGGAAGTCAGGGGAGCTCCTACGAGCAGTACTTC. Its protein is CASSGSQGSSYEQYF.

About this clone: This sample also contains other DNA sequences that code for the same CDR3. The V and J genes are TRBV19 and TRBJ1-2; 9 nucleotides agree with TRBD1. V trimming: 5 bases; J trimming: 2 bases; junction bases outside the gene matches: 3. This CDR3 spans 14 amino acids. Germline lookup yields CDR1 LNHDA and CDR2 SQIVND (reference sequence). Here the CDR3 DNA reads TGTGCCAGTAGTCCACAGGGGGCGAACTATGGCTACACCTTC. Its translation: CASSPQGANYGYTF.

This clone is a singleton in its sample. For the CDR3, the DNA is TGTGCCAGCAGCGCCCGGGACAGAGCTAACTATGGCTACACCTTC. It encodes CASSARDRANYGYTF. The chain carries TRBV6-6 and TRBJ1-2, with TRBD1 matching over 7 bases. The J segment lost 0 bases and the V segment lost 6 bases, leaving 7 bases of the junction unmatched. The CDR3 totals 15 residues. Germline V gene lookup returns CDR1 MNHNY and CDR2 SVGAGI (reference sequence).

In the case of this clone: Sequence at one end of the junction differs from germline and may be a read error. The chain couples TRBV6-5 to TRBJ1-2; 10 nucleotides align to TRBD1. The CDR3 spans 11 residues. Germline V gene lookup returns CDR1 MNHEY and CDR2 SVGAGI. The CDR3 is CTTGQGVGYTF. CDR3 DNA sequence: TGCACCACCGGACAGGGGGTAGGCTACACCTTC.

The genes are TRBV19 and TRBJ1-2; D is unclear. In germline, CDR1 is LNHDA, CDR2 SQIVND (reference sequence). The CDR3 runs 15 residues. Trimming took off 6 bases at V and 8 bases at J, with 22 bases between the two ends. DNA for the CDR3: TGTGCCAGTAGCTCGACCGTTGGGCTCGGTAAGGGCTACACCTTC. Translation gives CASSSTVGLGKGYTF.

The chain combines TRBV18 with TRBJ2-5; D uncertain. V dropped 4 bases and J dropped 5 bases, with 5 bases sitting between them. CDR1 is KGHSH and CDR2 is LQKENI in the germline V gene. The CDR3 totals 11 residues. The CDR3: CASSQRETQYF. CDR3 nucleotides: TGTGCCAGCTCACAACGGGAGACCCAGTACTTC.

V gene TRBV24-1 combines with J gene TRBJ2-2; 7 positions match TRBD1. The CDR3 has 14 amino acids. V was clipped by 7 bases and J by 0 bases; unmatched bases: 1. Germline CDR1 reads KGHDR; CDR2 reads SFDVKD. CDR3 sequence reads: CATSGTANTGELFF. CDR3 in DNA: TGTGCCACCAGCGGGACAGCGAACACCGGGGAGCTGTTTTTT.

The chain is built from TRBV18 and TRBJ1-5; D gene uncertain. Trimming stripped 4 bases from V and 6 bases from J, with 13 bases between. CDR1 and CDR2 from the germline V gene are KGHSH and LQKENI. There are 14 residues in the CDR3. CDR3 nucleotides: TGTGCCAGCTCACGAGGCGGGCCCCCTCAGCCCCAGCATTTT. Amino acids: CASSRGGPPQPQHF.

CDR3: CASSERGQFVDNSPLHF. The CDR3 DNA sequence: TGTGCCAGCAGTGAACGGGGACAGTTCGTAGATAATTCACCCCTCCACTTT. The rearrangement links TRBV6-1 to TRBJ1-6; 7 bases line up with TRBD1. V lost 2 bases to trimming and J lost 5 bases; unmatched junction nucleotides: 9. This CDR3 has 17 amino acids. The germline CDR1 and CDR2 sequences are MNHNS and SASEGT.

Of note for this clone: The identical CDR3 is also encoded by other nucleotide sequences in the sample. This chain uses TRBV5-1 with TRBJ2-7, with D perhaps TRBD1 (6 bases). Germline lookup yields CDR1 SGHRS and CDR2 YFSETQ. The CDR3 is 15 residues long. The V gene lost 0 bases and the J gene lost 2 bases, with 12 bases spanning the gap. CDR3 coding DNA: TGCGCCAGCAGCTTGGATGTACAGGGTCCCTACGAGCAGTACTTC. It yields the protein CASSLDVQGPYEQYF.

The V call is TRBV6-5, the J call TRBJ2-5; weak D call: TRBD1 (5 bases). The V end lost 6 bases, the J end lost 5 bases, and 16 bases lay between the germline ends. Germline CDR1 reads MNHEY; CDR2 reads SVGAGI. This CDR3 has 14 amino acids. CDR3: CASSQFQGGETQYF. DNA for the CDR3: TGTGCCAGCAGCCAATTTCAGGGTGGGGAGACCCAGTACTTC.

The gene calls are TRBV14 and TRBJ2-1, with 10 bases identical to TRBD2. CDR1 SGHDN and CDR2 FVKESK come from the germline V gene. This CDR3 is 16 amino acids long. V shed 3 bases, J shed 5 bases, and the junction held 7 bases outside the gene matches. The CDR3: CASSHWGLATNNEQFF. In nucleotides, the CDR3 is TGTGCCAGCAGCCATTGGGGACTAGCGACTAACAATGAGCAGTTCTTC.

This rearrangement joins TRBV29-1 to TRBJ2-7, with TRBD1 matching 7 bases. This CDR3 is 12 amino acids long. Per germline, CDR1 SQVTM and CDR2 ANQGSEA. Trimming cost V 6 bases and J 2 bases; bases outside gene matches: 4. The CDR3 DNA is TGCAGCGTCCTACAGGGGACCTACGAGCAGTACTTC. Its protein is CSVLQGTYEQYF.

About this clone itself: Germline is not matched at one junction end, which may reflect a read error. CDR3 in amino acids: CARSEGTGTDTQYF. The CDR3 bases are TGTGCCAGGAGTGAGGGGACAGGCACAGATACGCAGTATTTT. V usage is TRBV2 and J usage is TRBJ2-3; 7 nucleotides agree with TRBD1. CDR3 length equals 14 residues. Looked up from germline, CDR1 is SNHLY and CDR2 is FYNNEI.

The sample holds one count of this clone. The rearrangement links TRBV3-1 (or the pseudogene TRBV3-2) to TRBJ2-1, with 11 bases identical to TRBD2. The CDR3 loop spans 15 amino acids. V was clipped by 0 bases and J by 13 bases; unmatched bases: 8. Germline CDR1 LGHDT, CDR2 YNNKEL (reference sequence). In DNA, the CDR3 is TGTGCCAGCAGCCAAGATCTATCAACTAGCGGGAGTCAGTTCTTC. Translated: CASSQDLSTSGSQFF.

V is TRBV15 and J is TRBJ2-3; 16 nucleotides align to TRBD2. V shed 5 bases, J shed 6 bases, and the junction held 23 bases outside the gene matches. The CDR3 runs to 22 residues. Germline-derived CDR1 and CDR2 are LNHNV and YYDKDF (reference sequence). The CDR3 loop reads CATSGTIVGTSGGAPAWDTQYF. As DNA, the CDR3 is TGTGCCACCAGCGGAACTATTGTGGGGACTAGCGGGGGGGCTCCTGCATGGGATACGCAGTATTTT.

V and J are TRBV18 and TRBJ2-7; D is possibly TRBD1 (5 bases). CDR3 length: 14 amino acids. Germline V gives CDR1 KGHSH, CDR2 LQKENI. V was clipped by 6 bases and J by 4 bases, with 16 bases between them. The CDR3 sequence: CASSPGQPFYEQYF. In nucleotides, the CDR3 is TGTGCCAGCTCCCCCGGACAACCTTTTTACGAGCAGTACTTC.

This chain joins TRBV12-3 or TRBV12-4 and TRBJ2-7; 7 bases fit TRBD1. The ends lost 6 bases at V and 3 bases at J; junction bases unmatched: 2. This CDR3 is 12 amino acids long. The CDR3 loop reads CASSRQGYEQYV. In DNA form, the CDR3 reads TGTGCCAGCAGCAGACAGGGCTACGAGCAGTACGTC.

This clone was detected once. The V gene is TRBV6-5, the J gene TRBJ1-5; TRBD1 matches 7 bases. CDR1 and CDR2 (germline): MNHEY, SVGAGI. With 6 bases clipped from V and 4 bases from J, the junction kept 6 bases outside the gene matches. CDR3 length equals 14 residues. The CDR3 sequence is CASRLTGRNQPQHF. Written as DNA, the CDR3 is TGTGCCAGCAGGCTGACAGGGCGGAATCAGCCCCAGCATTTT.

This chain uses TRBV18 with TRBJ2-3; 8 bases fit TRBD2. Looked up from germline, CDR1 is KGHSH and CDR2 is LQKENI. The CDR3 is made up of 14 amino acids. Germline trimming cut 2 bases from V and 5 bases from J; bases unmatched to any gene: 3. The DNA for the CDR3 is TGTGCCAGCTCACCAAACGGGGGGGGAGATACGCAGTATTTT. This encodes CASSPNGGGDTQYF.

The chain couples TRBV11-2 to TRBJ2-7; tentatively, D is TRBD1 (6 bases). CDR3 length equals 14 residues. The V gene lost 0 bases and the J gene lost 7 bases, with 13 bases spanning the gap. The germline CDR1 and CDR2 sequences are SGHAT and FQNNGV. The CDR3 loop reads CASSLDAQGREQYV. CDR3 coding DNA: TGTGCCAGCAGCTTAGATGCGCAGGGGCGGGAGCAGTACGTC.